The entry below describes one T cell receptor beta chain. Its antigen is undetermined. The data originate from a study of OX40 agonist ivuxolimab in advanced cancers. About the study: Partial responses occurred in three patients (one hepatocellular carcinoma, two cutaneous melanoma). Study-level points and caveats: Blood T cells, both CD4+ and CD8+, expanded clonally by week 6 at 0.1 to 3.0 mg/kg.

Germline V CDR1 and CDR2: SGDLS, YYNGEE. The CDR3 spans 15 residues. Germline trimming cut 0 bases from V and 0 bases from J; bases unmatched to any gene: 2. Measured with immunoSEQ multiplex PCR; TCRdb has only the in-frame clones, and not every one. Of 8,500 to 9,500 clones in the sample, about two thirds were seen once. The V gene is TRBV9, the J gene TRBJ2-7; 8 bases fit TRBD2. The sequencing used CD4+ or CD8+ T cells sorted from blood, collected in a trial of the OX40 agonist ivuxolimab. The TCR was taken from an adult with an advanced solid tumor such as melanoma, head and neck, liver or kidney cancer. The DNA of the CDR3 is TGTGCCAGCAGCGTAGTAGCGGGGAGCTCCTACGAGCAGTACTTC. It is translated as CASSVVAGSSYEQYF.